Listed here are 17 T cell receptor beta chains from one sample, sequenced in a study of cytomegalovirus exposure and HLA in healthy donors. Sequencing was performed with immunoSEQ multiplex PCR; in TCRdb, only in-frame clones are kept and a portion is missing. The sample lists 120,000 to 150,000 clones, about 83% seen once, with 1.4% in the top ten. Sequencing was carried out using PBMCs. All receptors derive from a woman aged 30 to 39 in good health and CMV-seronegative.

The V and J genes are TRBV15 and TRBJ2-7, with TRBD1 as a possible D gene (6 bases). Trimming took 1 base from V and 2 from J, leaving 12 bases between them. This CDR3 has 15 residues. Germline V lookup: CDR1 LNHNV, CDR2 YYDKDF (reference sequence). CDR3 amino acids: CATSRAPRGTYEQYF. CDR3 bases: TGTGCCACCAGCAGAGCGCCCAGGGGAACCTACGAGCAGTACTTC. Combining the CDR3 with reference TRBV15 and TRBJ2-7 gives the whole variable domain DAMVIQNPRYQVTQFGKPVTLSCSQTLNHNVMYWYQQKSSQAPKLLFHYYDKDFNNEADTPDNFQSRRPNTSFCFLDIRSPGLGDTAMYLCATSRAPRGTYEQYFGPGTRLTVT.

The chain links TRBV6-5 to TRBJ1-1, with a tentative D call TRBD1 (6 bases). Trimming took off 5 bases at V and 3 bases at J, with 13 bases between the two ends. CDR3 length equals 14 residues. Germline-derived CDR1 and CDR2 are MNHEY and SVGAGI. CDR3 region: CASSVGHIDTEAFF. CDR3 nucleotide sequence: TGTGCCAGCAGTGTGGGACACATAGACACTGAAGCTTTCTTT.

This clone turned up a few times. The CDR3 is CASSQGAGDYGYTF. As DNA, the CDR3 is TGCGCCAGCAGCCAAGGGGCCGGGGACTATGGCTACACCTTC. The chain has TRBV4-1 and TRBJ1-2; D is unclear. The ends were cut back, 1 base at V and 3 bases at J, with 9 bases in the middle. The germline V gene has CDR1 MGHRA and CDR2 YSYEKL. The CDR3 is 14 residues long.

V usage is TRBV25-1 and J usage is TRBJ2-3; TRBD2 matches 11 bases. Germline values: CDR1 MGHDK, CDR2 SYGVNS. This CDR3 region has 14 residues. V lost 5 bases, J lost 11 bases, and 9 bases stayed unmatched. The CDR3 DNA reads as TGTGCCAGCAGTAGTAGCGGGGGGGAGTCGGGGCAGTATTTT. Translating it yields CASSSSGGESGQYF.

The chain carries TRBV29-1 and TRBJ2-3; 9 bases fit TRBD2. Germline V gene data show CDR1 as SQVTM and CDR2 as ANQGSEA. After removal of 3 bases from V and 2 bases from J, the junction contained 3 bases not matched to a gene. CDR3 size: 14 residues. The CDR3 DNA sequence: TGCAGCGTTGATGCGGGACTAGCCACAGATACGCAGTATTTT. This encodes CSVDAGLATDTQYF.

This chain connects TRBV19 to TRBJ1-1, with D perhaps matching TRBD1 (5 bases). Per germline, CDR1 LNHDA and CDR2 SQIVND (reference sequence). The CDR3 is made up of 15 amino acids. The ends were cut back, 3 bases at V and 1 base at J, with 12 bases in the middle. CDR3 in DNA: TGTGCCAGTAGTATGTTCCCGACAGCGAACACTGAAGCTTTCTTT. Translating gives CASSMFPTANTEAFF. Variable domain in full (rest from reference TRBV19 and TRBJ1-1): DGGITQSPKYLFRKEGQNVTLSCEQNLNHDAMYWYRQDPGQGLRLIYYSQIVNDFQKGDIAEGYSVSREKKESFPLTVTSAQKNPTAFYLCASSMFPTANTEAFFGQGTRLTVV.

The chain joins TRBV7-3 to TRBJ2-1; 7 bases are shared with TRBD1. The CDR3 has 14 amino acids. V shed 6 bases and J 5 bases; nucleotides not matched to a gene: 7. Germline V gives CDR1 SGHTA, CDR2 FQGTGA. Here the CDR3 DNA reads TGTGCCAGCAGGCAGACAGGGTACGACAATGAGCAGTTCTTC. The encoded protein is CASRQTGYDNEQFF.

The chain links TRBV5-1 to TRBJ1-6; the D gene is possibly TRBD1 (6 bases). The CDR3 runs 16 residues. Germline V lookup: CDR1 SGHRS, CDR2 YFSETQ. V was clipped by 2 bases and J by 5 bases, with 14 bases between them. The CDR3 bases are TGCGCCAGCAGCTTTCGGGGCAGGGGCGATAATTCACCCCTCCACTTT. Protein: CASSFRGRGDNSPLHF.

Only a few counts were recorded for this clone. DNA of the CDR3: TGTGCCAGCAGCGTAGCTACCCCCCGGACAGGGTTGATTGAAGCTTTCTTT. Translated, it gives CASSVATPRTGLIEAFF. The J gene is TRBJ1-1, the V gene TRBV9; TRBD1 agrees at 8 bases. The length of the CDR3 is 17 residues. Germline-derived CDR1 and CDR2 are SGDLS and YYNGEE. The junction had 14 bases not matched to a gene; V was cut back by 0 bases and J by 7 bases.

The chain employs TRBV19 and TRBJ2-2, with TRBD1 as a possible D gene (5 bases). V was trimmed by 3 bases and J by 7 bases, leaving 6 bases between them. Germline V CDR1 and CDR2: LNHDA, SQIVND (reference sequence). The CDR3 runs 12 residues. In DNA, the CDR3 is TGTGCCAGTAGTATCCAGGGCGGGGAGCTGTTTTTT. Translated, it gives CASSIQGGELFF.

V is TRBV28 and J is TRBJ1-5; 7 bases map to TRBD1. The CDR3 spans 15 residues. The junction had 9 bases not matched to a gene; V was cut back by 6 bases and J by 4 bases. The germline gives CDR1 MDHEN, CDR2 SYDVKM. Here the CDR3 DNA reads TGTGCCAGCAGCTGGGGGACAGCGCCAAATCAGCCCCAGCATTTT. Its protein is CASSWGTAPNQPQHF.

J is TRBJ2-2 and V is TRBV4-3; unclear D gene. The CDR3 extends over 14 amino acids. Trimming pared 4 bases from V and 0 bases from J, leaving 6 bases between. Germline V lookup: CDR1 LGHNA, CDR2 YSLEER. Here the CDR3 reads CASSRVANTGELFF. CDR3 in DNA: TGCGCCAGCAGCCGCGTCGCGAACACCGGGGAGCTGTTTTTT.

The genes are TRBV10-2 and TRBJ1-4, with D perhaps TRBD1 (5 bases). The CDR3 runs 15 residues. Germline assignment: CDR1 WSHSY and CDR2 SAAADI. Trimming left V 0 bases short and J 8 bases short, with 13 bases between. The CDR3 loop is CASSESRGTGEKLFF. The CDR3 nucleotides read TGCGCCAGCAGTGAGTCCCGGGGGACTGGGGAAAAACTGTTTTTT.

The V call is TRBV7-3, the J call TRBJ2-5; D unclear. Deletions cut 2 bases from V and 5 bases from J, with 9 bases between. Germline V gives CDR1 SGHTA, CDR2 FQGTGA. The CDR3 totals 13 residues. The CDR3 DNA reads as TGTGCCAGCAGCTTAGGGCCCGTGGAGACCCAGTACTTC. Translating gives CASSLGPVETQYF.

The CDR3 DNA reads as TGTGCCAGCAGCGTAGATAGCGGGGTTGACAATGAGCAGTTCTTC. Encoded protein: CASSVDSGVDNEQFF. The chain links TRBV9 to TRBJ2-1, with TRBD2 identical over 8 bases. Germline lookup yields CDR1 SGDLS and CDR2 YYNGEE. The J segment lost 5 bases and the V segment lost 0 bases, leaving 4 bases of the junction unmatched. CDR3 length: 15 amino acids. The whole variable domain, remainder taken from reference TRBV9 and TRBJ2-1, is DSGVTQTPKHLITATGQRVTLRCSPRSGDLSVYWYQQSLDQGLQFLIQYYNGEERAKGNILERFSAQQFPDLHSELNLSSLELGDSALYFCASSVDSGVDNEQFFGPGTRLTVL.

This chain links TRBV5-1 with TRBJ2-5; TRBD1 agrees at 8 bases. The CDR3 loop spans 16 amino acids. Looked up from germline, CDR1 is SGHRS and CDR2 is YFSETQ. With 4 bases clipped from V and 5 bases from J, the junction kept 13 bases outside the gene matches. The CDR3 reads CASSPGLQGVRETQYF. Here the CDR3 DNA reads TGCGCCAGCAGCCCTGGTTTACAGGGGGTACGGGAGACCCAGTACTTC.

This clone was seen just once. The CDR3 reads CASSDPRSSGNTIYF. The CDR3 coding sequence is TGTGCCAGCAGTGACCCCCGCAGCTCTGGAAACACCATATATTTT. The V and J genes are TRBV25-1 and TRBJ1-3; D is uncertain. The CDR3 has 15 residues. Germline V lookup: CDR1 MGHDK, CDR2 SYGVNS. V dropped 3 bases and J dropped 0 bases, with 9 bases sitting between them. The whole variable domain, remainder taken from reference TRBV25-1 and TRBJ1-3, is EADIYQTPRYLVIGTGKKITLECSQTMGHDKMYWYQQDPGMELHLIHYSYGVNSTEKGDLSSESTVSRIRTEHFPLTLESARPSHTSQYLCASSDPRSSGNTIYFGEGSWLTVV.